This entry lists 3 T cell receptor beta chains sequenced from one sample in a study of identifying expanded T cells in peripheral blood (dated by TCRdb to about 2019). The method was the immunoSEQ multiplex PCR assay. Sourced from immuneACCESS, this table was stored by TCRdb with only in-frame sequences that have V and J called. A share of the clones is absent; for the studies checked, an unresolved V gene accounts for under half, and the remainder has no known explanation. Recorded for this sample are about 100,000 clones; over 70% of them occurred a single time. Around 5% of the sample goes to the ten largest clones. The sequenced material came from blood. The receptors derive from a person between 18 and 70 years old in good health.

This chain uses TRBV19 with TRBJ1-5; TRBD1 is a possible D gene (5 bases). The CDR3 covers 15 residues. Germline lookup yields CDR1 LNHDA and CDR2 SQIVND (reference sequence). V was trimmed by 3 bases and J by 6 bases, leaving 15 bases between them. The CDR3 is CASSIGWGEFQPQHF. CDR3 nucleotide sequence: TGTGCCAGTAGTATCGGGTGGGGGGAGTTTCAGCCCCAGCATTTT. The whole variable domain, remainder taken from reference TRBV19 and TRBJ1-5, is DGGITQSPKYLFRKEGQNVTLSCEQNLNHDAMYWYRQDPGQGLRLIYYSQIVNDFQKGDIAEGYSVSREKKESFPLTVTSAQKNPTAFYLCASSIGWGEFQPQHFGDGTRLSIL.

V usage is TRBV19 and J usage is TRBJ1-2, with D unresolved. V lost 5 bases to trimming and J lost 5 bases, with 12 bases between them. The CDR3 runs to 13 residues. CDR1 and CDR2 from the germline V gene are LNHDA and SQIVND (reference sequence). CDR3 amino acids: CASSLSTDYGYTF. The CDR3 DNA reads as TGTGCCAGTAGTCTCTCGACCGATTATGGCTACACCTTC.

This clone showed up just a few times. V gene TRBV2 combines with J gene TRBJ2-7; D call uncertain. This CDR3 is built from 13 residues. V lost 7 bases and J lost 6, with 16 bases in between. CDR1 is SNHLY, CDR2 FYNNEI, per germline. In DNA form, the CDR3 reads TGTGCCAGCACGGCCCAGAGTTTGGGCGAGCAGTACTTC. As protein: CASTAQSLGEQYF.